This entry describes one TCR beta chain. No antigen is known for it. Libraries were prepared by immunoSEQ multiplex PCR; TCRdb keeps only in-frame clonotypes and omits some of them. This table has 50,000 or so clones, approximately 89% appearing once. This sample was included in a study of identifying expanded T cells in peripheral blood. Overall study findings and caveats: Over approximately two and four weeks, about 15 and 18 clones changed, versus 1.2 between replicates.

During the collection period, no donor immune events like infections were recorded. In germline, CDR1 is SGHTA, CDR2 FQGNSA. CDR3 length: 13 residues. Trimming removed 4 bases from V and 1 base from J, with 7 bases in between. This chain joins TRBV7-2 and TRBJ1-1; D remains ambiguous. This sequence originates from a person aged 18 to 75 in good health. The source material was blood. The DNA for the CDR3 is TGTGCCAGCAGCTGGGAAAGGAACACTGAAGCTTTCTTT. Its protein is CASSWERNTEAFF.